Presented here are 27 T cell receptor beta chains from one specimen sequenced in a study of shared clonotypes between healthy human individuals. Only in-frame clones appear in the TCRdb table, and some are missing; sequencing was by immunoSEQ multiplex PCR. The repertoire consists of about 1.9 million clones, with about 93% occurring once and the leading ten covering 1.5% to 2%. CD45RO-negative, CCR7-selected cells formed the naive CD8 fraction, which excluded terminally differentiated effector memory CD45RA+ cells. Material: naive CD8+ T cells from PBMCs. These TCRs come from a man aged 18 to 30 in good health. Some clones in this sample may be carry-over from other donors' samples.

This chain links TRBV15 with TRBJ2-1; 8 bases map to TRBD1. V trimming: 4 bases; J trimming: 6 bases; junction bases outside the gene matches: 8. Germline lookup yields CDR1 LNHNV and CDR2 YYDKDF (reference sequence). The CDR3 consists of 15 residues. The CDR3 DNA follows: TGTGCCACCAGCACCTCCGGGACAGGCGGCAATGAGCAGTTCTTC. It specifies CATSTSGTGGNEQFF.

The chain employs TRBV7-9 and TRBJ2-2, with D possibly being TRBD1 (6 bases). The ends were cut back, 4 bases at V and 6 bases at J, with 9 bases in the middle. This CDR3 has 13 residues. The germline CDR1 and CDR2 sequences are SEHNR and FQNEAQ (reference sequence). CDR3 DNA sequence: TGTGCCAGCAGCTCACAGGGTTCCGGGGAGCTGTTTTTT. It is translated as CASSSQGSGELFF.

The chain employs TRBV15 and TRBJ2-1; D remains ambiguous. Germline V gives CDR1 LNHNV, CDR2 YYDKDF (reference sequence). The CDR3 sequence is 13 residues long. The germline V and J ends were trimmed by 0 bases and 6 bases, with 6 bases remaining between them. CDR3 nucleotides: TGTGCCACCAGCAGAGATTCAACCAATGAGCAGTTCTTC. It codes for CATSRDSTNEQFF.

The genes are TRBV28 and TRBJ2-7; tentatively, D is TRBD1 or TRBD2 (5 bases each). Germline-derived CDR1 and CDR2 are MDHEN and SYDVKM. CDR3 length equals 15 residues. V lost 1 base, J lost 6 bases, and 16 bases lay in between. CDR3 protein: CASSLFPGTLFEQYF. In DNA form, the CDR3 reads TGTGCCAGCAGTTTATTCCCAGGGACCTTGTTCGAGCAGTACTTC.

This clone has a handful of counts. The sample has other DNA sequences that encode this CDR3 too. This chain connects TRBV28 to TRBJ1-5, with D unresolved. Per germline, CDR1 MDHEN and CDR2 SYDVKM. The ends were cut back, 4 bases at V and 5 bases at J, with 0 bases in the middle. The CDR3 is 10 amino acids. The CDR3 DNA sequence: TGTGCCAGCAGTTATCAGCCCCAGCATTTT. Its translation: CASSYQPQHF. Filled out from reference TRBV28 and TRBJ1-5, the complete variable domain reads DVKVTQSSRYLVKRTGEKVFLECVQDMDHENMFWYRQDPGLGLRLIYFSYDVKMKEKGDIPEGYSVSREKKERFSLILESASTNQTSMYLCASSYQPQHFGDGTRLSIL.

Comment on this clone: Additional DNA sequences in this sample encode the identical CDR3. V gene TRBV19 combines with J gene TRBJ1-1; D ambiguous. The CDR3 has 11 amino acids. With 6 bases removed from V and 5 bases from J, the gap between germline ends came to 7 bases. Germline lookup yields CDR1 LNHDA and CDR2 SQIVND (reference sequence). The CDR3 DNA reads TGTGCCAGTAGCAGAGGGACTGAAGCTTTCTTT. This gives the protein CASSRGTEAFF.

J is TRBJ2-1 and V is TRBV7-3; TRBD2 agrees at 9 bases. The junction had 4 bases not matched to a gene; V was cut back by 3 bases and J by 7 bases. Germline CDR1 reads SGHTA; CDR2 reads FQGTGA. The CDR3 is 14 amino acids. In nucleotides, the CDR3 is TGTGCCAGCAGCTTTGGCGGGAGGGCAAATGAGCAGTTCTTC. Amino acids: CASSFGGRANEQFF.

V and J are TRBV27 and TRBJ2-2; 11 nucleotides align to TRBD2. Per the germline V gene, CDR1 is MNHEY and CDR2 is SMNVEV (reference sequence). V gave up 6 bases and J gave up 7 bases; unmatched junction bases: 7. The CDR3 covers 15 residues. The CDR3 reads CASRVAGGPIGELFF. For the CDR3, the DNA is TGTGCCAGCAGGGTAGCGGGAGGGCCGATCGGGGAGCTGTTTTTT.

The chain uses TRBV27 and TRBJ1-1, with D possibly matching TRBD1 (6 bases). The CDR3 length is 16 residues. Germline V gives CDR1 MNHEY, CDR2 SMNVEV (reference sequence). Trimming stripped 5 bases from V and 11 bases from J, with 27 bases between. This CDR3 reads CASSPIQSQGPSGAFF. The CDR3 coding sequence is TGTGCCAGCAGTCCGATCCAAAGCCAGGGGCCGAGTGGGGCTTTCTTT.

As DNA, the CDR3 is TGTGCCAGCAGCTTAGGCGATGAACTGACTCGAGATGAGCAGTTCTTC. Protein: CASSLGDELTRDEQFF. The chain recombines TRBV7-9 with TRBJ2-1; unclear D gene. Germline lookup yields CDR1 SEHNR and CDR2 FQNEAQ (reference sequence). The CDR3 has 16 residues. The V gene lost 1 base and the J gene lost 8 bases, with 18 bases spanning the gap.

Details on this clone: Other DNA sequences in this specimen translate into the identical CDR3. The chain combines TRBV9 with TRBJ2-7; 9 bases align to TRBD1. The CDR3 is 14 residues long. V was clipped by 2 bases and J by 1 base; unmatched bases: 1. CDR1 and CDR2 from the germline V gene are SGDLS and YYNGEE. CDR3 in amino acids: CASSVTGGSYEQYF. The CDR3 DNA follows: TGTGCCAGCAGCGTGACAGGGGGGTCCTACGAGCAGTACTTC.

The genes are TRBV27 and TRBJ1-1, with unresolved D. This CDR3 spans 14 amino acids. The germline gives CDR1 MNHEY, CDR2 SMNVEV (reference sequence). The ends were cut back, 3 bases at V and 0 bases at J, with 8 bases in the middle. CDR3 DNA: TGTGCCAGCAGTTTGAGACGGTTGAACACTGAAGCTTTCTTT. Protein sequence: CASSLRRLNTEAFF.

Comment on this clone: Different DNA sequences within this sample yield the same CDR3. V and J are TRBV4-3 and TRBJ2-1; possible D gene TRBD2, 6 bases. V dropped 4 bases and J dropped 4 bases, with 8 bases sitting between them. CDR1 LGHNA and CDR2 YSLEER come from the germline V gene. CDR3 length: 13 amino acids. The CDR3 DNA is TGCGCCAGCAGCCCCGGACTATACAATGAGCAGTTCTTC. Encoded protein: CASSPGLYNEQFF.

V and J are TRBV9 and TRBJ2-3, with 8 bases aligning to TRBD2. CDR3 length: 16 residues. Germline V gives CDR1 SGDLS, CDR2 YYNGEE. This CDR3 is CGSGLAGNNSTDTQYF. CDR3 nucleotides: TGTGGGAGCGGGCTAGCGGGTAACAATAGCACAGATACGCAGTATTTT.

The V call is TRBV28, the J call TRBJ1-6, with 7 bases matching TRBD1. This CDR3 comprises 14 residues. Germline CDR1 MDHEN, CDR2 SYDVKM. With 6 bases clipped from V and 8 bases from J, the junction kept 7 bases outside the gene matches. The CDR3 bases are TGTGCCAGCAGAGTGGACAGGTATCATTCACCCCTCCACTTT. Residues: CASRVDRYHSPLHF.

This clone was found a few times. One end of the junction is discordant with germline, which a read error may explain. V usage is TRBV10-3 and J usage is TRBJ2-3; D possibly corresponds to TRBD2 (6 bases). This CDR3 has 13 amino acids. Looked up from germline, CDR1 is ENHRY and CDR2 is SYGVKD. Here the CDR3 reads CAISESSPGLPVF. CDR3 nucleotide sequence: TGTGCCATCAGTGAGTCTTCCCCGGGACTCCCGGTATTT.

V and J are TRBV7-2 and TRBJ2-7, with a tentative D call TRBD2 (5 bases). The length of the CDR3 is 16 residues. Per germline, CDR1 SGHTA and CDR2 FQGNSA. Between the trimmed V and J ends, which lost 4 bases and 3 bases, there was a span of 19 bases. The CDR3 DNA reads as TGTGCCAGCAGCTCCCCGGTCAGCGGAGAGCACTACGAGCAGTACTTC. It is translated as CASSSPVSGEHYEQYF.

The count of this clone is one. The chain has TRBV29-1 and TRBJ2-5, with TRBD2 matching over 16 bases. The J call may be in error: the DNA end matches TRBJ2-7 better. Germline V gene data show CDR1 as SQVTM and CDR2 as ANQGSEA. The CDR3 totals 16 residues. The CDR3 loop reads CSVPGLAGGEAYEQYF. The CDR3 coding sequence is TGCAGCGTCCCGGGACTAGCGGGAGGGGAAGCCTACGAGCAGTACTTC.

V usage is TRBV5-4 and J usage is TRBJ1-1, with 9 bases matching TRBD1. From germline, CDR1 is SGHNT and CDR2 YYREEE (reference sequence). CDR3 size: 14 residues. The V segment lost 4 bases and the J segment 0 bases; nucleotides outside the gene matches: 1. CDR3 nucleotides: TGTGCCAGCAGCCGACAGGGGGTGAACACTGAAGCTTTCTTT. Amino acids: CASSRQGVNTEAFF.

There are a few counts of this clone. CDR3 amino acids: CASSLGQIEAFF. In nucleotides, the CDR3 is TGTGCCAGCAGCTTAGGACAGATTGAAGCTTTCTTT. This chain links TRBV7-9 with TRBJ1-1; possibly TRBD1 for D (5 bases). This CDR3 contains 12 residues. V was cut by 1 base and J by 7 bases, with 7 bases left in between. Germline loops: CDR1 SEHNR, CDR2 FQNEAQ (reference sequence).

V gene TRBV6-6 combines with J gene TRBJ2-7; 7 bases agree with TRBD2. Trimming at V came to 7 bases and at J to 5 bases, leaving 14 bases not matched to a gene. The CDR3 sequence is 15 residues long. Germline lookup yields CDR1 MNHNY and CDR2 SVGAGI (reference sequence). The CDR3 nucleotides read TGTGCCAGCAAATCGATGGGAGGGATGCGTAACGAGCAGTACTTC. Amino acid sequence: CASKSMGGMRNEQYF.

The chain joins TRBV4-1 to TRBJ2-7, with 9 bases matching TRBD1. The CDR3 is made up of 17 amino acids. Per germline, CDR1 MGHRA and CDR2 YSYEKL. V was pared by 0 bases and J by 3 bases, with 9 bases of the junction left unmatched. The CDR3: CASSQDRSHRGLYEQYF. The CDR3 nucleotides are TGCGCCAGCAGCCAAGATCGCAGTCACAGGGGGCTCTACGAGCAGTACTTC.

The chain carries TRBV7-2 and TRBJ2-7, with D possibly being TRBD1 (6 bases). The V end was cut by 4 bases, the J end by 0 bases, with 13 bases between. The length of the CDR3 is 15 residues. Germline CDR1 SGHTA, CDR2 FQGNSA. The CDR3 nucleotides read TGTGCCAGCAGCTCCTACAGGGCGAACTCCTACGAGCAGTACTTC. It yields the protein CASSSYRANSYEQYF.

The rearrangement joins TRBV6-5 to TRBJ1-2; D gene unclear. Trimming shortened V by 6 bases and J by 4 bases, and 15 bases separated the two germline ends. The germline gives CDR1 MNHEY, CDR2 SVGAGI. The CDR3 is 14 amino acids. In nucleotides, the CDR3 is TGTGCCAGCAGGCTTAGGGAAGGGTTCTATGGCTACACCTTC. The encoded protein is CASRLREGFYGYTF.

This clone was detected only a few times. This rearrangement joins TRBV10-3 to TRBJ2-1; TRBD2 matches at 11 bases. Unmatched junction bases numbered 5, after V lost 6 bases and J lost 4 bases. Germline-derived CDR1 and CDR2 are ENHRY and SYGVKD. The CDR3 is made up of 15 amino acids. Here the CDR3 DNA reads TGTGCCATCAGATCCGGGACTAGCGGATACAATGAGCAGTTCTTC. Its translation: CAIRSGTSGYNEQFF.

The chain couples TRBV19 to TRBJ2-3; TRBD1 might be the D (6 bases). Per the germline V gene, CDR1 is LNHDA and CDR2 is SQIVND (reference sequence). The CDR3 consists of 13 residues. Trimming stripped 9 bases from V and 4 bases from J, with 14 bases between. This CDR3 is CASQQGLADTQYF. CDR3 DNA: TGTGCCAGCCAACAGGGTTTAGCAGATACGCAGTATTTT.

The chain employs TRBV9 and TRBJ1-4; TRBD1 agrees at 11 bases. J was trimmed by 4 bases and V by 3 bases; bases with no gene match: 2. In germline, CDR1 is SGDLS, CDR2 YYNGEE. The CDR3 runs 15 residues. The chain's CDR3 is CASSAGTGGNEKLFF. CDR3 nucleotide sequence: TGTGCCAGCAGCGCGGGGACAGGGGGTAATGAAAAACTGTTTTTT.